One sample yielded the 32 T cell receptor beta chains listed below, sequenced in a study of shared clonotypes between healthy human individuals. The naive CD8 fraction comprised CD45RO-negative cells positively selected for CCR7 and excluded terminally differentiated effector memory CD45RA+ cells. The method was immunoSEQ multiplex PCR; TCRdb's version includes in-frame clones alone and lacks a portion of them. Among around 1.9 million clones listed, around 95% were seen once. Sequencing was done on a sample of naive CD8+ T cells from PBMCs. All receptors derive from a man between 18 and 35 years old in good health. Some clones in this sample may be carry-over from other donors' samples.

V gene TRBV9 combines with J gene TRBJ1-2, with unresolved D. CDR3 length: 15 residues. V lost 4 bases, J lost 4 bases, and 17 bases lay in between. The germline V gene encodes CDR1 SGDLS and CDR2 YYNGEE. The CDR3 sequence is CASSIDGAGFYGYTF. As DNA, the CDR3 is TGTGCCAGCAGCATCGACGGCGCCGGCTTCTATGGCTACACCTTC.

The chain carries TRBV6-5 and TRBJ2-1; D remains unclear. The CDR3 is 13 amino acids. V was shortened by 1 base and J by 5 bases, with 6 bases between the two germline ends. CDR1 is MNHEY, CDR2 SVGAGI, per germline. The CDR3 sequence is CASSYLLNNEQFF. The CDR3 coding sequence is TGTGCCAGCAGTTACTTGCTAAACAATGAGCAGTTCTTC.

The gene calls are TRBV5-1 and TRBJ2-5; tentative D call: TRBD1 (6 bases). The germline V gene encodes CDR1 SGHRS and CDR2 YFSETQ. CDR3 length: 13 residues. Trimming shortened V by 6 bases and J by 2 bases, and 11 bases separated the two germline ends. The CDR3, as DNA: TGCGCCAGCAATGGGGGACAACAAGAGACCCAGTACTTC. Translated, it gives CASNGGQQETQYF. Full variable domain (rest looked up from reference TRBV5-1 and TRBJ2-5): KAGVTQTPRYLIKTRGQQVTLSCSPISGHRSVSWYQQTPGQGLQFLFEYFSETQRNKGNFPGRFSGRQFSNSRSEMNVSTLELGDSALYLCASNGGQQETQYFGPGTRLLVL.

The chain combines TRBV28 with TRBJ2-7; 8 bases are a match to TRBD2. The germline V gene has CDR1 MDHEN and CDR2 SYDVKM. The CDR3 is 14 amino acids. J lost 0 bases, V lost 4 bases, and 2 bases had no gene match. This chain's CDR3 is CASSSSGGSYEQYF. The CDR3 DNA sequence: TGTGCCAGCAGTTCCAGCGGGGGCTCCTACGAGCAGTACTTC.

This chain connects TRBV6-6 to TRBJ2-5; 9 bases match TRBD2. This CDR3 has 14 amino acids. Germline CDR1 and CDR2: MNHNY and SVGAGI (reference sequence). The V and J ends lost 6 bases and 0 bases, in that order; junction bases with no gene match: 2. CDR3 bases: TGTGCCAGCAGCTGGACTAGCGACCAAGAGACCCAGTACTTC. Its translation is CASSWTSDQETQYF.

The chain recombines TRBV27 with TRBJ2-3; D tentatively fits TRBD1 or TRBD2 (5 bases each). The ends were cut back, 2 bases at V and 4 bases at J, with 10 bases in the middle. Germline V gene data show CDR1 as MNHEY and CDR2 as SMNVEV (reference sequence). The CDR3 spans 14 residues. The CDR3 here is CASSLIGAADTQYF. DNA for the CDR3: TGTGCCAGCAGTTTAATCGGGGCTGCAGATACGCAGTATTTT.

The chain uses TRBV19 and TRBJ1-1, with D possibly being TRBD1 (6 bases). Germline CDR1 and CDR2: LNHDA and SQIVND (reference sequence). The V gene lost 7 bases and the J gene lost 0 bases, with 9 bases spanning the gap. The CDR3 totals 13 residues. Here the CDR3 DNA reads TGTGCCAGTAAACAGGGAATGAACACTGAAGCTTTCTTT. It encodes CASKQGMNTEAFF.

The CDR3 DNA is TGTGCCAGCAGTGAATCGTATTCGGGGGGGTACAATGAGCAGTTCTTC. It encodes CASSESYSGGYNEQFF. This rearrangement joins TRBV6-1 to TRBJ2-1; 8 bases fit TRBD2. CDR1 is MNHNS, CDR2 SASEGT, per germline. J lost 4 bases, V lost 2 bases, and 7 bases had no gene match. The CDR3 totals 16 residues.

This clone showed up just once. This CDR3 reads CASSPGQGVLGYTF. CDR3 sequence (DNA): TGTGCCAGCAGTCCGGGACAGGGGGTACTTGGCTACACCTTC. The chain is built from TRBV28 and TRBJ1-2; 11 bases are a match to TRBD1. Trimming at V came to 5 bases and at J to 7 bases, leaving 6 bases not matched to a gene. The CDR3 loop spans 14 amino acids. Germline V gives CDR1 MDHEN, CDR2 SYDVKM.

This clone was detected once. The chain joins TRBV7-9 to TRBJ2-7; 7 nucleotides match TRBD1. Germline V gene data show CDR1 as SEHNR and CDR2 as FQNEAQ (reference sequence). Trimming at V came to 5 bases and at J to 3 bases, leaving 10 bases not matched to a gene. This CDR3 is built from 15 residues. In DNA, the CDR3 is TGTGCCAGCAGCAGACGCCGGGACAGAATCTACGAGCAGTACTTC. It specifies CASSRRRDRIYEQYF. Drawing the rest from reference TRBV7-9 and TRBJ2-7, the complete variable domain is DTGVSQNPRHKITKRGQNVTFRCDPISEHNRLYWYRQTLGQGPEFLTYFQNEAQLEKSRLLSDRFSAERPKGSFSTLEIQRTEQGDSAMYLCASSRRRDRIYEQYFGPGTRLTVT.

The chain recombines TRBV7-8 with TRBJ2-5, with a tentative D call TRBD1 (6 bases). The CDR3 has 14 amino acids. V was pared by 3 bases and J by 5 bases, with 13 bases between. The germline gives CDR1 SGHVS, CDR2 FQNEAQ. The CDR3 DNA follows: TGTGCCAGCAGCTTGGGGGCGGGTTCGGAGACCCAGTACTTC. It is translated as CASSLGAGSETQYF.

This chain connects TRBV7-9 to TRBJ1-2; D is perhaps TRBD1 (5 bases). CDR3 size: 15 residues. Germline CDR1 reads SEHNR; CDR2 reads FQNEAQ (reference sequence). V gave up 3 bases and J gave up 7 bases, with 18 bases separating them. CDR3 DNA: TGTGCCAGCAGCTTGGTTGTACTTTCGGGGGGTGGCTACACCTTC. This gives the protein CASSLVVLSGGGYTF.

The chain couples TRBV14 to TRBJ1-5; the D gene is possibly TRBD1 (6 bases). Looked up from germline, CDR1 is SGHDN and CDR2 is FVKESK. The CDR3 sequence is 16 residues long. V was clipped by 1 base and J by 4 bases, with 14 bases between them. The CDR3 sequence is CASSQARAGANQPQHF. DNA for the CDR3: TGTGCCAGCAGCCAAGCTAGGGCAGGGGCTAATCAGCCCCAGCATTTT.

V gene TRBV5-4 combines with J gene TRBJ2-2, with 10 positions matching TRBD2. The CDR3 length is 18 residues. V trimming: 4 bases; J trimming: 1 base; junction bases outside the gene matches: 10. CDR1 SGHNT and CDR2 YYREEE come from the germline V gene (reference sequence). CDR3 sequence: CASSPREREGGNTGELFF. CDR3 coding DNA: TGTGCCAGCAGCCCCCGCGAGCGGGAGGGCGGGAACACCGGGGAGCTGTTTTTT.

The V call is TRBV29-1, the J call TRBJ2-7; 9 bases fit TRBD1. Unmatched junction bases numbered 15, after V lost 8 bases and J lost 7 bases. Germline CDR1 reads SQVTM; CDR2 reads ANQGSEA. The CDR3 runs 14 residues. CDR3: CSTLGGTGLYEQYF. CDR3 DNA: TGCAGCACCCTGGGGGGGACAGGGTTGTATGAGCAGTACTTC.

The CDR3 region has the DNA TGTGCCAGCAGACCTGGACTTGGAGACTTCGAAAAACTGTTTTTT. This encodes CASRPGLGDFEKLFF. The chain has TRBV6-5 and TRBJ1-4; D is unclear. Germline V gives CDR1 MNHEY, CDR2 SVGAGI. The CDR3 is 15 amino acids. Trimming pared 6 bases from V and 8 bases from J, leaving 19 bases between.

This chain uses TRBV2 with TRBJ2-2, with a weak D call TRBD1 (5 bases). The CDR3 runs 16 residues. The V end was cut by 1 base, the J end by 3 bases, with 12 bases between. Per the germline V gene, CDR1 is SNHLY and CDR2 is FYNNEI. CDR3 region: CASSEVGRVDTGELFF. The CDR3 bases are TGTGCCAGCAGTGAAGTAGGCAGGGTGGACACCGGGGAGCTGTTTTTT.

The chain recombines TRBV29-1 with TRBJ1-5, with 9 bases aligning to TRBD1. The CDR3 runs 14 residues. V trimming: 5 bases; J trimming: 1 base; junction bases outside the gene matches: 3. Per germline, CDR1 SQVTM and CDR2 ANQGSEA. The DNA of the CDR3 is TGCAGCGTTTCCGGACAGGGGAGCAATCAGCCCCAGCATTTT. It yields the protein CSVSGQGSNQPQHF.

In DNA, the CDR3 is TGTGCCAGCAGCTTAGTAAAGGGAGACGAGACCCAGTACTTC. Protein sequence: CASSLVKGDETQYF. The chain combines TRBV7-9 with TRBJ2-5; D is perhaps TRBD2 (5 bases). Trimming stripped 1 base from V and 5 bases from J, with 11 bases between. The germline CDR1 and CDR2 sequences are SEHNR and FQNEAQ (reference sequence). The CDR3 is made up of 14 amino acids.

The rearrangement links TRBV18 to TRBJ2-7; 14 bases are shared with TRBD2. The CDR3 has 15 amino acids. CDR1 is KGHSH, CDR2 LQKENI, per germline. Trimming cost V 2 bases and J 7 bases; bases outside gene matches: 4. In nucleotides, the CDR3 is TGTGCCAGCTCACCAGCGACTAGCGGGAGGGGTGAGCAGTACTTC. It translates to CASSPATSGRGEQYF.

The chain employs TRBV7-9 and TRBJ2-7; D might be TRBD2 (5 bases). CDR1 and CDR2 (germline): SEHNR, FQNEAQ (reference sequence). The CDR3 extends over 14 amino acids. V lost 5 bases, J lost 3 bases, and 14 bases lay in between. The CDR3 is CASSDGLKFYEQYF. The CDR3 coding sequence is TGTGCCAGCAGCGATGGACTGAAATTCTACGAGCAGTACTTC.

Concerning this clone: The sample has other DNA sequences that encode this CDR3 too. This chain links TRBV27 with TRBJ1-5, with D hard to call. The CDR3 loop spans 12 amino acids. Germline V lookup: CDR1 MNHEY, CDR2 SMNVEV (reference sequence). V lost 3 bases, J lost 6 bases, and 6 bases lay in between. The CDR3 sequence: CASSFPGQPQHF. The CDR3 coding sequence is TGTGCCAGCAGTTTCCCAGGTCAGCCCCAGCATTTT.

This sequence joins TRBV11-2 and TRBJ2-7, with a weak D call TRBD1 (5 bases). Trimming took 2 bases from V and 0 from J, leaving 11 bases between them. The CDR3 loop spans 15 amino acids. From germline, CDR1 is SGHAT and CDR2 FQNNGV. CDR3 protein: CASSLFVDSSYEQYF. CDR3 sequence (DNA): TGTGCCAGCAGCTTATTTGTAGACAGCTCCTACGAGCAGTACTTC.

On this clone: Other DNA sequences in the sample encode the same CDR3. The genes are TRBV11-2 and TRBJ2-7, with D perhaps TRBD1 (6 bases). Per the germline V gene, CDR1 is SGHAT and CDR2 is FQNNGV. Trimming removed 1 base at V and 3 bases at J, with 10 bases between. The length of the CDR3 is 14 residues. This chain's CDR3 is CASSLARGGYEQYF. The CDR3 DNA reads TGTGCCAGCAGCTTAGCCAGGGGTGGCTACGAGCAGTACTTC.

Here the CDR3 reads CASSLVQGLYGYTF. As DNA, the CDR3 is TGTGCCAGTAGTTTGGTACAGGGTCTCTATGGCTACACCTTC. J is TRBJ1-2 and V is TRBV19; D is perhaps TRBD1 (6 bases). CDR3 length equals 14 residues. V shed 5 bases and J shed 4 bases, with 14 bases lying between them. Per the germline V gene, CDR1 is LNHDA and CDR2 is SQIVND (reference sequence).

The rearrangement uses TRBV27 and TRBJ2-7; TRBD1 matches at 10 bases. The CDR3 runs 14 residues. Germline V gene lookup returns CDR1 MNHEY and CDR2 SMNVEV (reference sequence). Trimming cost V 7 bases and J 3 bases; bases outside gene matches: 6. CDR3 nucleotides: TGTGCCAGCACCGATCGGACAGGGGGCTACGAGCAGTACTTC. Protein product: CASTDRTGGYEQYF.

V and J are TRBV5-1 and TRBJ2-3; D not resolved. CDR1 SGHRS and CDR2 YFSETQ come from the germline V gene. Deletions cut 6 bases from V and 2 bases from J, with 7 bases between. The CDR3 runs to 12 residues. CDR3 amino acids: CASMGYTDTQYF. Here the CDR3 DNA reads TGCGCCAGCATGGGGTACACAGATACGCAGTATTTT. The full variable domain, in which reference TRBV5-1 and TRBJ2-3 provide the parts outside the CDR3, is KAGVTQTPRYLIKTRGQQVTLSCSPISGHRSVSWYQQTPGQGLQFLFEYFSETQRNKGNFPGRFSGRQFSNSRSEMNVSTLELGDSALYLCASMGYTDTQYFGPGTRLTVL.

V usage is TRBV30 and J usage is TRBJ1-2; D remains unclear. Trimming removed 3 bases at V and 8 bases at J, with 10 bases between. The CDR3 totals 11 residues. CDR1 GTSNPN and CDR2 SVGIG come from the germline V gene (reference sequence). The CDR3 here is CAWSVDSGYTF. CDR3 nucleotide sequence: TGTGCCTGGAGCGTCGACTCCGGCTACACCTTC.

The chain couples TRBV27 to TRBJ2-3; 9 bases align to TRBD2. After removal of 1 base from V and 4 bases from J, the junction contained 3 bases not matched to a gene. Per germline, CDR1 MNHEY and CDR2 SMNVEV (reference sequence). CDR3 length: 15 amino acids. The CDR3 nucleotides are TGTGCCAGCAGTTTATATAGCGGGAGCTCAGATACGCAGTATTTT. Translation gives CASSLYSGSSDTQYF.

This chain uses TRBV2 with TRBJ2-3; a possible D gene is TRBD2 (5 bases). The CDR3 spans 16 residues. The germline gives CDR1 SNHLY, CDR2 FYNNEI. V was cut by 8 bases and J by 0 bases, with 18 bases left in between. Written as DNA, the CDR3 is TGTGCCAGCCAGAGGGTGGACGGCCCTAGCACAGATACGCAGTATTTT. Amino acids: CASQRVDGPSTDTQYF.

The chain has TRBV4-3 and TRBJ2-7; no clear D. The V and J ends lost 0 bases and 6 bases respectively, with 6 bases between them. This CDR3 contains 12 residues. Germline CDR1 reads LGHNA; CDR2 reads YSLEER. For the CDR3, the DNA is TGCGCCAGCAGCCAAGATGATCGCGAGCAGTACTTC. Translation gives CASSQDDREQYF.

The chain links TRBV11-2 to TRBJ2-1, with 11 positions matching TRBD2. Germline loops: CDR1 SGHAT, CDR2 FQNNGV. J was trimmed by 6 bases and V by 1 base; bases with no gene match: 2. CDR3 size: 15 residues. CDR3 sequence: CASSLAGLAANEQFF. The CDR3 DNA is TGTGCCAGCAGCTTAGCGGGACTAGCGGCCAATGAGCAGTTCTTC.